The rows below give T cell receptor beta chains drawn from one sample of a study of Ad26.COV2.S vaccination and SARS-CoV-2 variants. Only in-frame clones appear in the TCRdb table, and some are missing; sequencing was by immunoSEQ multiplex PCR. The table includes approximately 420,000 clones, about nine tenths detected once. The sample consisted of peripheral blood, taken in a trial of Ad26.COV2.S vaccine versus placebo. These receptors originate from a person aged 18-60 years who received the Ad26.COV2.S COVID-19 vaccine or a placebo. Each CDR3 is given with its conserved first and last residue. The order of the fields is V gene, J gene, CDR3 protein.

>TRBV6-2/TRBV6-3|TRBJ2-5
CASSQGQETQYF
>TRBV2|TRBJ1-2
CASSGRGSNYGYTF
>TRBV29-1|TRBJ2-3
CSVEDGGAVTDTQYF
>TRBV18|TRBJ2-3
CASSPNHTDTQYF
>TRBV6-5|TRBJ1-2
CASSYQGGGYGYTF
>TRBV7-2|TRBJ1-2
CASSLIGAFLSYGYTF
>TRBV11-2|TRBJ2-7
CASSSTGSMSYEQYF
>TRBV4-3|TRBJ1-2
CASSQEGAGGYTF
>TRBV20-1|TRBJ2-3
CSADVADTQYF
>TRBV15|TRBJ2-7
CATSRGGGRYEQYF
>TRBV2|TRBJ1-2
CASSDIDRLYGYTF
>TRBV6-6|TRBJ2-4
CASSWSQGDIQYF
>TRBV6-1|TRBJ2-7
CASSETQESSYEQYF
>TRBV5-6|TRBJ1-2
CASSLADYGYTF
>TRBV7-2|TRBJ2-1
CASSPERLGTGEFF
>TRBV4-2|TRBJ2-7
CASSPSDGPGRYEQYF
>TRBV30|TRBJ1-2
CAWSADRGGYTF
>TRBV3-1/TRBV3-2|TRBJ2-3
CASSQGTGTDTQYF
>TRBV10-2|TRBJ2-7
CASTEDNYEQYF
>TRBV10-3|TRBJ1-2
CAISEQGANYGYTF
>TRBV30|TRBJ1-5
CACDLGHNQPQHF
>TRBV4-3|TRBJ1-1
CASSVGAEAFF
>TRBV6-5|TRBJ2-2
CASSHGDRVYGELFF
>TRBV6-5|TRBJ2-7
CASSFERHEQYF
>TRBV5-1|TRBJ1-1
CASSSNLPGTEAFF
>TRBV5-4|TRBJ2-1
CASSFSGGSSYNEQFF
>TRBV27|TRBJ1-1
CASSLGGGSTEAFF
>TRBV5-1|TRBJ2-3
CASSLVGDPTDTQYF
>TRBV6-6|TRBJ2-7
CASSPISVREQYF
>TRBV6-5|TRBJ2-7
CASSYYGQGYEQYF
>TRBV6-5|TRBJ1-2
CASSPVGGSAYGYTF
>TRBV7-9|TRBJ1-1
CASSLGVTEAFF
>TRBV5-6|TRBJ1-2
CASSLGQANYGYTF
>TRBV6-5|TRBJ1-1
CASSFQSSYTEAFF
>TRBV13|TRBJ1-1
CASNHRTGPEAFF
>TRBV4-1|TRBJ2-4
CASSQGRGTLAKNIQYF
>TRBV6-5|TRBJ1-4
CASSREATNEKLFF
>TRBV14|TRBJ2-5
CASSQGSGLVETQYF
>TRBV5-5|TRBJ2-7
CASSLNPHYEQYF
>TRBV7-8|TRBJ1-1
CASSLYASTEAFF
>TRBV12-3/TRBV12-4|TRBJ2-1
CASSWGGRGQFF
>TRBV24-1|TRBJ2-2
CATHSGRDTGELFF